This T cell receptor beta chain was profiled in a study of PD-1 blockade in mismatch repair-deficient tumors. Study details: All were previously treated, progressing patients with 12 mismatch repair-deficient cancer types.

Per the germline V gene, CDR1 is MDHEN and CDR2 is SYDVKM. The CDR3 extends over 15 amino acids. The J segment lost 1 base and the V segment lost 8 bases, leaving 9 bases of the junction unmatched. This table comes from immunoSEQ multiplex PCR, and its TCRdb copy is limited to in-frame clones, with some not included. This sample yields 30,000 to 40,000 clones, of which around 80% are seen a single time; approximately 3.6% belongs to the top ten. As for this clone: Antigen: not known.

Overall study findings and caveats: Tumor-resident clones, often absent from pretreatment blood, expanded after pembrolizumab and then contracted.

Every patient had mismatch repair deficiency by PCR or immunohistochemistry. TCRs were sequenced from a few patients responding to pembrolizumab. This rearrangement joins TRBV28 to TRBJ2-7; 9 bases line up with TRBD1. The source is an adult with mismatch repair-deficient cancer. The sample was PBMCs, taken 6 weeks after starting pembrolizumab. CDR3 amino acids: CASWSPGQGSYEQYF. CDR3 DNA: TGTGCCAGCTGGTCCCCGGGACAGGGTTCCTACGAGCAGTACTTC.